The 31 T cell receptor beta chains below were found in one sample sequenced in a study of T cell repertoires in cytomegalovirus infection. Which antigens these TCRs recognize remains unknown. Each CDR3 protein is one row after TCRdb ran MiXCR on the reads. Of some 590,000 distinct CDR3 sequences in the sample, under 45% were seen once. The material sequenced was cultured PBMCs, taken from culture after CMV antigen stimulation. The receptors were gathered from a human donor in good health (CMV status not recorded). Some clones in this sample may be carry-over from other donors' samples.

CDR3 coding DNA: TGTGCCAGCAGCTTATTGTGGGGGCTAACTGAAGCTTTCTTT. Translated, it gives CASSLLWGLTEAFF. The genes are TRBV11-2 and TRBJ1-1; a weak D match, TRBD1 (6 bases). CDR1 SGHAT and CDR2 FQNNGV come from the germline V gene. The CDR3 consists of 14 residues. V was trimmed by 2 bases and J by 5 bases, leaving 12 bases between them.

The V and J genes are TRBV6-2 or TRBV6-3 and TRBJ2-7; 8 nucleotides align to TRBD1. From germline, CDR1 is MNHEY and CDR2 SVGEGT. The CDR3 contains 13 residues. With 8 bases clipped from V and 4 bases from J, the junction kept 7 bases outside the gene matches. The CDR3 loop reads CASDRGSGYEQYF. The CDR3 DNA is TGTGCCAGCGACAGGGGAAGTGGGTACGAGCAGTACTTC.

This clonotype appeared a few times. The chain carries TRBV6-2 or TRBV6-3 and TRBJ2-3; tentative D call: TRBD2 (6 bases). V shed 6 bases and J shed 1 base, with 17 bases lying between them. Looked up from germline, CDR1 is MNHEY and CDR2 is SVGEGT. The CDR3 has 16 residues. CDR3 amino acids: CASSSPLRDRTDTQYF. The CDR3 DNA is TGTGCCAGCAGCTCCCCTTTGCGGGATCGCACAGATACGCAGTATTTT.

The table lists this clonotype with a few counts. The V and J genes are TRBV6-5 and TRBJ1-1; 11 nucleotides line up with TRBD1. Germline V lookup: CDR1 MNHEY, CDR2 SVGAGI. The CDR3 contains 15 residues. With V trimmed by 1 base and J by 4 bases, 2 bases remained unmatched. Here the CDR3 DNA reads TGTGCCAGCAGTTACTTTGGGACAGGGGGCACTGAAGCTTTCTTT. Its translation is CASSYFGTGGTEAFF.

With respect to this clonotype: Just one base apart from a much larger clone, this may be a read error. The CDR3 DNA reads TGTGCCAGCAGCTCGGGACAGTACACTGAAGCTTTCTTT. It codes for CASSSGQYTEAFF. V usage is TRBV7-9 and J usage is TRBJ1-1; TRBD1 matches 7 bases. CDR1 and CDR2 (germline): SEHNR, FQNEAQ (reference sequence). The CDR3 contains 13 residues. V lost 4 bases and J lost 3; bases outside the gene matches: 2.

The chain couples TRBV7-2 to TRBJ2-7; D call uncertain. The CDR3 is 13 amino acids. With 3 bases removed from V and 6 bases from J, the gap between germline ends came to 12 bases. Germline V CDR1 and CDR2: SGHTA, FQGNSA. Written as DNA, the CDR3 is TGTGCCAGCAGCTTTTTTGTGAGCTCCGAGCAGTACTTC. Protein product: CASSFFVSSEQYF.

J is TRBJ2-1 and V is TRBV7-4; D is possibly TRBD2 (6 bases). CDR1 is SGHVT and CDR2 is SQSDAQ in the germline V gene. The CDR3 contains 15 residues. Trimming shortened V by 3 bases and J by 5 bases, and 14 bases separated the two germline ends. The CDR3 DNA reads as TGTGCCAGCAGCTTCATAGCGGTGCACAACAATGAGCAGTTCTTC. Protein sequence: CASSFIAVHNNEQFF.

The table lists this clonotype with a few counts. Written as DNA, the CDR3 is TGCGCCAGCAGCCAAGGAGAGCGGGTATCGAACACCGGGGAGCTGTTTTTT. It yields the protein CASSQGERVSNTGELFF. This chain links TRBV4-1 with TRBJ2-2; maybe TRBD2 (6 bases). The CDR3 length is 17 residues. In germline, CDR1 is MGHRA, CDR2 YSYEKL. V dropped 1 base and J dropped 0 bases, with 12 bases sitting between them.

This chain connects TRBV12-3 or TRBV12-4 to TRBJ1-5, with unresolved D. This CDR3 comprises 16 residues. V shed 0 bases and J shed 3 bases, with 12 bases lying between them. CDR3 residues: CASSLAGGVNNQPQHF. As DNA, the CDR3 is TGTGCCAGCAGTTTAGCGGGAGGAGTAAACAATCAGCCCCAGCATTTT.

The chain is built from TRBV12-3 or TRBV12-4 and TRBJ2-3, with 7 bases identical to TRBD1. CDR3 size: 15 residues. Unmatched junction bases numbered 6, after V lost 1 base and J lost 5 bases. As DNA, the CDR3 is TGTGCCAGCAGTTTAGTGAAGGGGGCGAGAGATACGCAGTATTTT. This sequence encodes CASSLVKGARDTQYF.

This chain links TRBV12-3 or TRBV12-4 with TRBJ1-6; D possibly corresponds to TRBD1 (6 bases). The CDR3 consists of 15 residues. Trimming removed 6 bases at V and 9 bases at J, with 18 bases between. In DNA form, the CDR3 reads TGTGCCAGCAGCCGGCACGGGACATCCGGTTCACCCCTCCACTTT. Protein: CASSRHGTSGSPLHF.

The J gene is TRBJ1-6, the V gene TRBV24-1; 11 nucleotides align to TRBD1. Trimming cost V 9 bases and J 8 bases; bases outside gene matches: 5. Germline-derived CDR1 and CDR2 are KGHDR and SFDVKD. CDR3 length: 14 residues. DNA of the CDR3: TGTGCCACCCGAAGGGGACAGGGGGATTCACCCCTCCACTTT. Translated, it gives CATRRGQGDSPLHF.

This rearrangement joins TRBV7-9 to TRBJ2-7; 13 nucleotides match TRBD2. The V and J ends lost 5 bases and 3 bases, in that order; junction bases with no gene match: 10. There are 17 residues in the CDR3. Germline V gene data show CDR1 as SEHNR and CDR2 as FQNEAQ (reference sequence). CDR3 in DNA: TGTGCCAGCAGCGAAGGACTAGCGGGAGAGTTTGTCTACGAGCAGTACTTC. Its translation is CASSEGLAGEFVYEQYF. The whole variable domain, remainder taken from reference TRBV7-9 and TRBJ2-7, is DTGVSQNPRHKITKRGQNVTFRCDPISEHNRLYWYRQTLGQGPEFLTYFQNEAQLEKSRLLSDRFSAERPKGSFSTLEIQRTEQGDSAMYLCASSEGLAGEFVYEQYFGPGTRLTVT.

This clonotype was counted once. The rearrangement uses TRBV4-1 and TRBJ2-7, with 7 nucleotides matching TRBD1. The CDR3 length is 15 residues. The germline gives CDR1 MGHRA, CDR2 YSYEKL. J gave up 2 bases and V 1 base, and 5 bases lay outside the gene matches. The CDR3 protein is CASSQGQGGTYEQYF. The CDR3 DNA follows: TGCGCCAGCAGCCAAGGACAAGGGGGCACCTACGAGCAGTACTTC.

This chain joins TRBV6-5 and TRBJ1-5; no clear D gene. The germline V gene has CDR1 MNHEY and CDR2 SVGAGI. The CDR3 consists of 14 residues. V was shortened by 6 bases and J by 6 bases, with 15 bases between the two germline ends. The CDR3: CASRAGSVRQPQHF. The CDR3 DNA reads as TGTGCCAGCAGGGCGGGCTCTGTTCGTCAGCCCCAGCATTTT.

The V gene is TRBV20-1, the J gene TRBJ2-7; a weak D match, TRBD2 (5 bases). CDR1 and CDR2 (germline): DFQATT, SNEGSKA (reference sequence). V lost 4 bases and J 4 bases, leaving 11 bases between the germline ends. The CDR3 is 12 residues long. The CDR3: CSANGGEYEQYF. The CDR3 DNA is TGCAGTGCTAACGGAGGTGAATACGAGCAGTACTTC.

The chain joins TRBV10-3 to TRBJ2-3; D ambiguous. The germline V and J ends were trimmed by 0 bases and 4 bases, with 5 bases remaining between them. Germline V gene lookup returns CDR1 ENHRY and CDR2 SYGVKD. This CDR3 comprises 13 residues. The CDR3 here is CAISESIPDTQYF. As DNA, the CDR3 is TGTGCCATCAGTGAGTCTATTCCAGATACGCAGTATTTT.

This clonotype was counted a few times. This chain connects TRBV7-2 to TRBJ1-5; the match to TRBD1 covers 9 bases. The CDR3 length is 14 residues. The V and J ends lost 6 bases and 5 bases, in that order; junction bases with no gene match: 5. The germline CDR1 and CDR2 sequences are SGHTA and FQGNSA. The CDR3 coding sequence is TGTGCCAGCAGTACCGGGACAGGGTATCAGCCCCAGCATTTT. Protein: CASSTGTGYQPQHF.

This chain uses TRBV7-2 with TRBJ1-1; no firm D call. CDR1 is SGHTA and CDR2 is FQGNSA in the germline V gene. The CDR3 has 15 amino acids. V was pared by 2 bases and J by 1 base, with 11 bases between. The CDR3 region has the DNA TGTGCCAGCAGCTTATCGAGGGCCCCGAACACTGAAGCTTTCTTT. This codes for CASSLSRAPNTEAFF.

The chain is built from TRBV12-3 or TRBV12-4 and TRBJ2-7; D uncertain. With 6 bases removed from V and 4 bases from J, the gap between germline ends came to 13 bases. The CDR3 runs 13 residues. The CDR3 DNA sequence: TGTGCCAGCAGCCTAGAGTGGAGTTACGAGCAGTACTTC. This sequence encodes CASSLEWSYEQYF.

The rearrangement links TRBV29-1 to TRBJ2-1; 7 bases are shared with TRBD2. Losses at the gene ends were 6 bases for V and 5 bases for J; bases not matched to a gene: 7. Germline V lookup: CDR1 SQVTM, CDR2 ANQGSEA. The CDR3 runs to 13 residues. For the CDR3, the DNA is TGCAGCGTGGAGCTAGCGGAGGACAATGAGCAGTTCTTC. Translated, it gives CSVELAEDNEQFF.

This chain uses TRBV5-1 with TRBJ1-1, with D maybe TRBD1 (5 bases). Germline values: CDR1 SGHRS, CDR2 YFSETQ. This CDR3 is built from 14 residues. V gave up 4 bases and J gave up 11 bases, with 21 bases separating them. This chain's CDR3 is CASSLGDSGGEAFF. The CDR3, as DNA: TGCGCCAGCAGCCTGGGGGACTCCGGAGGGGAGGCTTTCTTT. The full variable domain, rest sourced from reference TRBV5-1 and TRBJ1-1, is KAGVTQTPRYLIKTRGQQVTLSCSPISGHRSVSWYQQTPGQGLQFLFEYFSETQRNKGNFPGRFSGRQFSNSRSEMNVSTLELGDSALYLCASSLGDSGGEAFFGQGTRLTVV.

The rearrangement uses TRBV19 and TRBJ1-2; D is unclear. CDR3 length: 15 amino acids. V lost 2 bases and J lost 2, with 12 bases in between. Germline assignment: CDR1 LNHDA and CDR2 SQIVND (reference sequence). The CDR3 here is CASSIIGGRNYGYTF. The DNA of the CDR3 is TGTGCCAGTAGTATAATTGGAGGGCGAAACTATGGCTACACCTTC.

This clonotype was seen a handful of times. V is TRBV7-9 and J is TRBJ1-2; TRBD1 matches at 9 bases. This CDR3 has 18 residues. CDR1 is SEHNR, CDR2 FQNEAQ, per germline (reference sequence). Unmatched junction bases numbered 17, after V lost 5 bases and J lost 4 bases. In nucleotides, the CDR3 is TGTGCCAGCAGCCTCGGAACCACAGGGGGCCCACTCCCCTATGGCTACACCTTC. This codes for CASSLGTTGGPLPYGYTF.

The J gene is TRBJ2-1, the V gene TRBV10-3; a weak D match, TRBD1 (6 bases). The CDR3 has 13 residues. Germline V lookup: CDR1 ENHRY, CDR2 SYGVKD. V lost 1 base and J 6 bases, leaving 7 bases between the germline ends. This CDR3 is CAISELQGNEQFF. CDR3 DNA sequence: TGTGCCATCAGTGAGTTACAGGGCAATGAGCAGTTCTTC.

This clonotype was seen a handful of times. The chain is built from TRBV12-3 or TRBV12-4 and TRBJ2-1; 9 bases agree with TRBD2. This CDR3 comprises 14 residues. J was trimmed by 7 bases and V by 10 bases; bases with no gene match: 11. CDR3 sequence reads: CATEASGKNNEQFF. Here the CDR3 DNA reads TGTGCCACCGAAGCTAGCGGGAAGAATAATGAGCAGTTCTTC.

This clonotype was counted a few times. Here the CDR3 reads CASSLPRGWGYNEQFF. The CDR3 nucleotides are TGTGCCAGCAGCTTACCCCGCGGTTGGGGTTACAATGAGCAGTTCTTC. The genes are TRBV5-6 and TRBJ2-1, with D unresolved. The CDR3 extends over 16 amino acids. CDR1 is SGHDT and CDR2 is YYEEEE in the germline V gene. The V end was cut by 2 bases, the J end by 4 bases, with 16 bases between.

V usage is TRBV7-2 and J usage is TRBJ2-3; a weak D match, TRBD2 (5 bases). V was shortened by 1 base and J by 1 base, with 12 bases between the two germline ends. This CDR3 spans 16 amino acids. Germline lookup yields CDR1 SGHTA and CDR2 FQGNSA. CDR3 DNA sequence: TGTGCCAGCAGCTTAGTTAGGACTCGACGCACAGATACGCAGTATTTT. It translates to CASSLVRTRRTDTQYF.

This clonotype has only a few counts. The gene calls are TRBV28 and TRBJ1-5; 10 bases are shared with TRBD1. In germline, CDR1 is MDHEN, CDR2 SYDVKM. CDR3 length: 17 residues. Trimming at V came to 6 bases and at J to 0 bases, leaving 8 bases not matched to a gene. CDR3 protein: CASRYGQGGHSNQPQHF. The CDR3 nucleotides are TGTGCCAGCAGATACGGACAGGGGGGTCATAGCAATCAGCCCCAGCATTTT.

The chain employs TRBV20-1 and TRBJ2-5; D is ambiguous. Germline CDR1 DFQATT, CDR2 SNEGSKA (reference sequence). Trimming cost V 3 bases and J 1 base, with 12 bases left between them. There are 14 residues in the CDR3. CDR3 sequence (DNA): TGCAGTGCTAGCCATATACCCTTCCAAGAGACCCAGTACTTC. This encodes CSASHIPFQETQYF.

This chain connects TRBV2 to TRBJ1-1; D is undetermined. CDR3 length equals 14 residues. CDR1 SNHLY and CDR2 FYNNEI come from the germline V gene. V lost 7 bases and J 1 base, leaving 13 bases between the germline ends. This CDR3 reads CASTTEGSNTEAFF. The CDR3 coding sequence is TGTGCCAGCACCACGGAGGGTTCGAACACTGAAGCTTTCTTT.